The following is a T cell receptor beta chain sequence with its context. Its antigen is unknown. 60 Vbeta and 13 Jbeta primers were used in PCR. Assay used: immunoSEQ multiplex PCR; TCRdb lists only in-frame clones, some missing. The data show 150,000 to 170,000 clones, roughly 72% seen once. Regarding donors, all were healthy bone marrow donors. V was cut by 4 bases and J by 0 bases, with 10 bases left in between. The V gene's germline CDR1 is MDHEN and CDR2 SYDVKM. This CDR3 has 15 amino acids. These data originate in a study of cytomegalovirus exposure and HLA in healthy donors. Study background: Across around 400 genotyped donors, 81% landed in the Caucasian-associated ancestry cluster. Study outcomes and limitations: The authors later linked a missense DCLRE1C variant to TCR beta V- and J-gene trimming. Among TCR beta chains of equal frequency, HLA-associated ones were more clonally expanded in a later analysis.

Sample: PBMCs. The rearrangement uses TRBV28 and TRBJ2-4, with TRBD1 as a possible D gene (5 bases). The source is a man aged 30-40 years in good health and CMV-seronegative. The CDR3 coding sequence is TGTGCCAGCAGTTACACGACAGAAGCCAAAAACATTCAGTACTTC. Translating it yields CASSYTTEAKNIQYF.